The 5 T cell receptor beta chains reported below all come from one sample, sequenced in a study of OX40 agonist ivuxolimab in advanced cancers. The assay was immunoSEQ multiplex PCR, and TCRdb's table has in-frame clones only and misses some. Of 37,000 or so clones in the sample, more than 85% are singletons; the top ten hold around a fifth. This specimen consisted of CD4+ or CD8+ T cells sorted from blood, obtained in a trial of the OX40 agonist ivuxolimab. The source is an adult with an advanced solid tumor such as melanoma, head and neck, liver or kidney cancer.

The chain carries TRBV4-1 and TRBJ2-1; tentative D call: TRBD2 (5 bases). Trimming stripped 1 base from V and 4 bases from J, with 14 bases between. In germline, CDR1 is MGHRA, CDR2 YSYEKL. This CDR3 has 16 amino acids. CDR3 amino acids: CASSQAPGSLYNEQFF. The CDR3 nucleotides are TGCGCCAGCAGCCAAGCCCCGGGGTCCCTATACAATGAGCAGTTCTTC.

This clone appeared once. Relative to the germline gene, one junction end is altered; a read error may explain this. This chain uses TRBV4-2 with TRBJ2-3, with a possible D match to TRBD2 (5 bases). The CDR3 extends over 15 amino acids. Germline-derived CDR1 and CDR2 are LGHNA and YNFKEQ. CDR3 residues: CASSQVASSRDTQYF. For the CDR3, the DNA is TGTGCCAGCAGCCAAGTGGCTTCTAGCAGAGATACGCAGTATTTT.

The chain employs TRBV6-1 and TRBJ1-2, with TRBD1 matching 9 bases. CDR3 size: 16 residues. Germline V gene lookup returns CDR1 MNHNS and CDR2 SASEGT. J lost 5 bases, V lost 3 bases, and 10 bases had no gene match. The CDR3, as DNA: TGTGCCAGCAGTGACCCGGGACAGGGTGGCGGGTATGGCTACACCTTC. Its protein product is CASSDPGQGGGYGYTF.

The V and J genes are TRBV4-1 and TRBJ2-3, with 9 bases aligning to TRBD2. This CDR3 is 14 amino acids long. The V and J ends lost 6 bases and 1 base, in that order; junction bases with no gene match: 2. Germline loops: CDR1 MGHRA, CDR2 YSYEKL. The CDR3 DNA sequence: TGCGCCAGCAGTCGCGGGGGGGGCACAGATACGCAGTATTTT. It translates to CASSRGGGTDTQYF.

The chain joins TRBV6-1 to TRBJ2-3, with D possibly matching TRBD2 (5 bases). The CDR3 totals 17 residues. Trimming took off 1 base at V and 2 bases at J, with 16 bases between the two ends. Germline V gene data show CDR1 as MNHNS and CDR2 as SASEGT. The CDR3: CASSEVSAGGATDTQYF. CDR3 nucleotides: TGTGCCAGCAGTGAAGTGTCGGCGGGCGGAGCCACAGATACGCAGTATTTT.